This TCR beta chain was retrieved from a study of neurological immune-mediated disorders (dated by TCRdb to the late 2010s). About the full investigation: Peripheral blood TCR-beta repertoires from patients with HTLV-I-associated myelopathy (HAM/TSP), patients with multiple sclerosis, and healthy controls were compared in the study using UMI-based sequencing. The cohort was made up of about 65 subjects, consisting of 14 HAM/TSP patients, about 34 multiple sclerosis patients and about 20 healthy controls. Alongside PBMC samples, the set of some 100 TCR-beta libraries contained longitudinal samples, technical triplicates, and paired CD4+ and CD8+ T-cell subsets that had been sorted. Study-wide conclusions, independent of this receptor: No identical CDR3 amino acid sequences were found to be shared among expanded clones across subjects, suggesting that TCR-beta repertoires were private in all groups. The highest TCR clonal expansion was observed in HAM/TSP patients, whereas the lowest was observed in MS patients, even when compared with healthy controls.

Points on this clonotype: This receptor's antigen is unknown. Base qualities are not at hand, and no much larger clone is one base apart.

cDNA was synthesized by template-switch 5'RACE using a primer carrying a 10-nucleotide random unique molecular identifier by which each TCR transcript was tagged. Every sequencing run covered 15-18 subjects and yielded more than 180 million TCR-beta sequences. The RNeasy kit was used for extraction of total RNA. The KAPA Real-time Library Amplification kit was used to amplify TCR-beta VDJ regions with primers for the TCR constant region and the 5'RACE anchor. A first PCR added sample indexes and Illumina adaptors, after which a second PCR increased the library yield. After Ampure bead purification, the TCR product of roughly 650 bp was size-selected on a 2% E-gel SizeSelection system. Library quality was checked on a Bioanalyzer, concentration was measured with Qubit, and libraries were quantified with the Kapa Library Quantification kit before pooling. An Illumina HiSeq 2500 sequenced the libraries paired-end 2 x 150 bp. To increase sequence diversity, roughly 24-30% phiX was spiked into each library pool. Processing in the source paper ran as follows. The quality-filtered reads were processed with the UMI-based MiGEC pipeline, whose error correction step removed more than 80% of the raw TCR sequences. IMGT germline references were used for aligning VDJ genes, and each clonotype was defined as a unique CDR3 amino acid sequence together with its V-J genes. VDJtools evaluated clonal expansion, Shannon diversity and CDR3 relatedness (CalcPairwiseDistances, ClusterSamples); CLCbio workbench built phylogenetic trees. A clone was classed as expanded if it had 8 or more unique UMIs, a cutoff based on coefficient-of-variation modelling across technical triplicates. Clones were called with MiXCR by TCRdb after fastp trimmed the public reads at Q25, and only in-frame beta chains were retained. Records with the same CDR3 protein are collapsed into one entry carrying the most frequent genes and DNA. These V and J calls originate from TCRdb's pipeline instead of the authors' own analysis. The sample table records about 18,000 distinct CDR3 sequences; 9.5% to 12% of these occur just once. 25% to 30% of the sample is in the top ten clones.

Blood bank volunteers in Maryland, USA served as the healthy controls. For the sorted-subset TCR libraries, the starting material was 850,000 to 1,000,000 sorted CD4+ or CD8+ T cells. Peripheral blood was subjected to Ficoll-Hypaque density gradient centrifugation to isolate PBMCs, which were then cryopreserved in liquid nitrogen. The study also sequenced paired sorted CD4+ and CD8+ subsets from healthy controls, HAM/TSP patients and MS patients. Trimming takes 9 bases off V and 8 bases off J; junction bases not matched to a gene: 6. The CDR3 has 12 amino acids, counting the end cysteine and phenylalanine. Left in the record is the CDR3 DNA by itself, 36 bases read in frame from the first base. CDR1 and CDR2 were assigned from the germline V gene (reference sequence) as SEHNR and FQNEAQ.

The clonotype originates from a woman in her forties or fifties in good health. Sequencing used CD8+ T cells from blood. The chain is assembled from TRBV7-9 and TRBJ2-1, with 8 central nucleotides matching TRBD1. The encoded CDR3 is CASSPRGHEQFF. In nucleotides, the sequence is TGTGCCAGTTCACCCAGGGGGCATGAGCAGTTCTTC.